Below, 9 T cell receptor beta chains from the same sample are listed, as sequenced in a study of blood T cell repertoires in COVID-19. Clones were read by immunoSEQ multiplex PCR, and TCRdb kept only the in-frame ones, dropping some. The data hold 180,000 or so clones, with approximately 87% observed a single time. The sequencing sample was made of peripheral blood. The receptor source for this set is a young man with active or convalescent COVID-19.

V is TRBV27 and J is TRBJ2-7, with 10 bases matching TRBD1. Germline lookup yields CDR1 MNHEY and CDR2 SMNVEV (reference sequence). The CDR3 is made up of 15 amino acids. The junction had 4 bases not matched to a gene; V was cut back by 3 bases and J by 2 bases. The CDR3 protein is CASSFGQGVTYEQYF. CDR3 bases: TGTGCCAGCAGTTTCGGACAGGGGGTGACCTACGAGCAGTACTTC.

The V gene is TRBV27, the J gene TRBJ1-2; 7 positions match TRBD1. Trimming took 5 bases from V and 8 from J; bases not matched to a gene: 8. The length of the CDR3 is 13 residues. Germline assignment: CDR1 MNHEY and CDR2 SMNVEV (reference sequence). The CDR3 DNA sequence: TGTGCCAGCAGTCCCCTACAGGGGATAGGCTACACCTTC. Translating it yields CASSPLQGIGYTF.

This chain links TRBV19 with TRBJ2-7, with TRBD1 matching over 9 bases. Germline trimming cut 4 bases from V and 5 bases from J; bases unmatched to any gene: 6. From germline, CDR1 is LNHDA and CDR2 SQIVND (reference sequence). This CDR3 contains 14 residues. The CDR3 here is CASSSGDRVNEQYV. In nucleotides, the CDR3 is TGTGCCAGTAGTAGTGGGGACAGGGTCAACGAGCAGTACGTC.

The chain employs TRBV9 and TRBJ2-2; 8 bases agree with TRBD1. Germline lookup yields CDR1 SGDLS and CDR2 YYNGEE. The V segment lost 3 bases and the J segment 6 bases; nucleotides outside the gene matches: 4. The CDR3 contains 14 residues. The CDR3 reads CASSGTRGPGELFF. CDR3 coding DNA: TGTGCCAGCAGCGGGACCAGGGGGCCCGGGGAGCTGTTTTTT. Complete variable domain (other parts from reference TRBV9 and TRBJ2-2): DSGVTQTPKHLITATGQRVTLRCSPRSGDLSVYWYQQSLDQGLQFLIQYYNGEERAKGNILERFSAQQFPDLHSELNLSSLELGDSALYFCASSGTRGPGELFFGEGSRLTVL.

The chain employs TRBV9 and TRBJ2-1, with 10 bases that match TRBD2. J was trimmed by 6 bases and V by 0 bases; bases with no gene match: 6. The CDR3 spans 16 residues. Germline CDR1 reads SGDLS; CDR2 reads YYNGEE. The CDR3: CASSVGSAGGVNEQFF. CDR3 sequence (DNA): TGTGCCAGCAGCGTAGGATCAGCGGGAGGGGTCAATGAGCAGTTCTTC.

The V gene is TRBV7-9, the J gene TRBJ2-3; the D gene is possibly TRBD1 (6 bases). The CDR3 extends over 14 amino acids. V was clipped by 5 bases and J by 0 bases, with 9 bases between them. In germline, CDR1 is SEHNR, CDR2 FQNEAQ (reference sequence). CDR3 coding DNA: TGTGCCAGCAGCCTCGGACAGAGCACAGATACGCAGTATTTT. This gives the protein CASSLGQSTDTQYF. The variable domain in full, with the rest retrieved from reference TRBV7-9 and TRBJ2-3, is DTGVSQNPRHKITKRGQNVTFRCDPISEHNRLYWYRQTLGQGPEFLTYFQNEAQLEKSRLLSDRFSAERPKGSFSTLEIQRTEQGDSAMYLCASSLGQSTDTQYFGPGTRLTVL.

This chain uses TRBV13 with TRBJ2-7; 11 bases agree with TRBD2. V lost 10 bases and J lost 4; bases outside the gene matches: 6. Germline CDR1 and CDR2: PRHDT and FYEKMQ (reference sequence). The CDR3 loop spans 13 amino acids. The CDR3 sequence: CATEGLAVYEQYF. For the CDR3, the DNA is TGTGCCACAGAGGGACTAGCGGTTTACGAGCAGTACTTC.

The chain carries TRBV6-2 or TRBV6-3 and TRBJ2-7, with 9 nucleotides matching TRBD2. The ends lost 2 bases at V and 6 bases at J; junction bases unmatched: 8. From germline, CDR1 is MNHEY and CDR2 SVGEGT. CDR3 length: 15 amino acids. The CDR3, as DNA: TGTGCCAGCAGTTACGGAGCGGGAGGCGGGTCCGAGCAGTACTTC. It encodes CASSYGAGGGSEQYF.

The chain employs TRBV9 and TRBJ2-3; D is unresolved. The CDR3 spans 14 residues. Germline V CDR1 and CDR2: SGDLS, YYNGEE. The V gene lost 2 bases and the J gene lost 6 bases, with 13 bases spanning the gap. The CDR3 is CASSVGSQSDTQYF. The CDR3 nucleotides are TGTGCCAGCAGCGTTGGTTCCCAGTCGGATACGCAGTATTTT.